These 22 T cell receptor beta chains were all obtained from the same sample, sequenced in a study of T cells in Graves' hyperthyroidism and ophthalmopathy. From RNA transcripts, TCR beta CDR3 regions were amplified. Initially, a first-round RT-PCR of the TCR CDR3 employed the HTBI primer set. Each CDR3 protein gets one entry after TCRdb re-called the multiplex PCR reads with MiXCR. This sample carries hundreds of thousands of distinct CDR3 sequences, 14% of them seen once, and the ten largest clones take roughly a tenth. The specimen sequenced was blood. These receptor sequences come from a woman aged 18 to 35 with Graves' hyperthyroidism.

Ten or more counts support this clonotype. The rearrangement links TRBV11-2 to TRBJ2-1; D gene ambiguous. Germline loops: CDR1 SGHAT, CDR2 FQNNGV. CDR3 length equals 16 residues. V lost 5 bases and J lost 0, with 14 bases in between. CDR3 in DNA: TGTGCCAGCAGCCAAATGGGCATCAGCTCCTACAATGAGCAGTTCTTC. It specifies CASSQMGISSYNEQFF.

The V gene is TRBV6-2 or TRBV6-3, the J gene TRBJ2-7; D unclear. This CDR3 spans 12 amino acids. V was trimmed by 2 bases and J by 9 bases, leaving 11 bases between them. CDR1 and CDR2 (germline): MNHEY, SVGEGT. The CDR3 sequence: CASSYPTRWQYF. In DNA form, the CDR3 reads TGTGCCAGCAGTTACCCGACACGGTGGCAGTACTTC.

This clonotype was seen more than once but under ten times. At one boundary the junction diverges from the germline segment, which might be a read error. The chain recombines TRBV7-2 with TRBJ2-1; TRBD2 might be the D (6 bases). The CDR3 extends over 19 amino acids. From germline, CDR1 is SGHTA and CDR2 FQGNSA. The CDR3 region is CGSSLKMSYATRDGDEQFF. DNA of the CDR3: TGTGGCAGCAGCTTAAAGATGTCTTACGCTACGCGGGATGGCGATGAGCAGTTCTTC.

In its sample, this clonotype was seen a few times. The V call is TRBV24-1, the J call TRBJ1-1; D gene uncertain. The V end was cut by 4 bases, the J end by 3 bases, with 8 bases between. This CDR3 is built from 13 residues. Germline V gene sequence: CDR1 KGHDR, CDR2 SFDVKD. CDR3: CATSDFYDTEAFF. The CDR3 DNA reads TGTGCCACCAGTGACTTTTACGACACTGAAGCTTTCTTT.

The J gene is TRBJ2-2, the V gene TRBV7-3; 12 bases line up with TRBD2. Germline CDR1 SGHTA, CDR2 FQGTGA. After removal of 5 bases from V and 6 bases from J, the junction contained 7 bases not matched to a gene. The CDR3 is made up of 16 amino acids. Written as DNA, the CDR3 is TGTGCCAGCAGCCCCGAGGGACTAGCGGGTCCCGGGGAGCTGTTTTTT. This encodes CASSPEGLAGPGELFF.

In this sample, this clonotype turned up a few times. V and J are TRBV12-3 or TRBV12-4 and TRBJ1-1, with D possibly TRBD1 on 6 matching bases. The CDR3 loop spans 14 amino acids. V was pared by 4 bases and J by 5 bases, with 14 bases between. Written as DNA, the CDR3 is TGTGCCAGCAGTTATAACAGGGAGGGAACTGAAGCTTTCTTT. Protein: CASSYNREGTEAFF.

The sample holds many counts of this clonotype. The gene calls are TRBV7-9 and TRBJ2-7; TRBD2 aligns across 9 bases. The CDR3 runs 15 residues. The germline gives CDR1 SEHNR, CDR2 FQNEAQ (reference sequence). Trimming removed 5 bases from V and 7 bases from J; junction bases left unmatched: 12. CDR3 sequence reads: CASSIRLAAGEEQYF. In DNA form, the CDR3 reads TGTGCCAGCAGCATTAGACTAGCGGCCGGCGAGGAGCAGTACTTC.

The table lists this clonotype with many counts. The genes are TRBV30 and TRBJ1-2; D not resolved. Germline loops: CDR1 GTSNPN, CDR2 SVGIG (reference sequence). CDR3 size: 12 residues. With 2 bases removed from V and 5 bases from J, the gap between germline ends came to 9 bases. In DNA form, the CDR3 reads TGTGCCTGGAGTTCGTCGGCTTATGGCTACACCTTC. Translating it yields CAWSSSAYGYTF.

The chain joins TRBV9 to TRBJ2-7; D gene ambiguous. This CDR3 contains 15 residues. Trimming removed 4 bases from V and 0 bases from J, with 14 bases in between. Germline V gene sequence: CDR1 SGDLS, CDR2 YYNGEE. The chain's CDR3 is CASSPGRLSSYEQYF. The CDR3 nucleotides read TGTGCCAGCAGCCCCGGGCGCTTAAGCTCCTACGAGCAGTACTTC.

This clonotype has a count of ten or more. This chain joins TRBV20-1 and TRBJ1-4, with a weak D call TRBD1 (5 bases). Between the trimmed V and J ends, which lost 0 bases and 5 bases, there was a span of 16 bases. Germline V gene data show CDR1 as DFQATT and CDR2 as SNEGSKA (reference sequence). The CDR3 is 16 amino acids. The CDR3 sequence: CSARDRIRGRNEKLFF. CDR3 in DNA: TGCAGTGCTAGAGATAGAATAAGGGGCAGGAATGAAAAACTGTTTTTT.

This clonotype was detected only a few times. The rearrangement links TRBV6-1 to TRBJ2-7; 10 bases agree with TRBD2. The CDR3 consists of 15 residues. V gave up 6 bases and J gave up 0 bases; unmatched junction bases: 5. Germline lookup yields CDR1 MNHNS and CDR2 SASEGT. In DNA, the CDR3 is TGTGCCAGCAGCTTTACTAGCGGGACCTCCTACGAGCAGTACTTC. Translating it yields CASSFTSGTSYEQYF.

The CDR3 loop is CASSELVWGTQYF. Written as DNA, the CDR3 is TGTGCCAGCAGTGAATTGGTGTGGGGGACCCAGTACTTC. The chain uses TRBV2 and TRBJ2-5, with unresolved D. With 2 bases removed from V and 7 bases from J, the gap between germline ends came to 11 bases. The CDR3 has 13 amino acids. CDR1 and CDR2 (germline): SNHLY, FYNNEI.

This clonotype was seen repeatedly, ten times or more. CDR3 region: CASSLAGGVTGELFF. The DNA of the CDR3 is TGTGCCAGCAGTCTAGCGGGAGGGGTCACCGGGGAGCTGTTTTTT. The chain is built from TRBV28 and TRBJ2-2; TRBD2 matches 12 bases. V lost 5 bases, J lost 4 bases, and 2 bases stayed unmatched. Germline CDR1 MDHEN, CDR2 SYDVKM. The length of the CDR3 is 15 residues.

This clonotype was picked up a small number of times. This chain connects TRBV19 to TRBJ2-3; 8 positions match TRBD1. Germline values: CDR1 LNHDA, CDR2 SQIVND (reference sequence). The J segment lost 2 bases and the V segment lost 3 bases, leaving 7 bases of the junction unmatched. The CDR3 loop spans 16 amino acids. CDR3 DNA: TGTGCCAGTAGTATCGGCGGGACAGGTATCACAGATACGCAGTATTTT. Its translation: CASSIGGTGITDTQYF.

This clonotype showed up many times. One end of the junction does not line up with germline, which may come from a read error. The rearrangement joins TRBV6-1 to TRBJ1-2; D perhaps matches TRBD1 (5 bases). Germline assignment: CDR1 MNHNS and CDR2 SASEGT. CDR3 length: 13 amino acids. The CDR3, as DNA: TGTGCCAGCGGGGGGAGGGCTAAGTATGGCTACACCTTC. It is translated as CASGGRAKYGYTF.

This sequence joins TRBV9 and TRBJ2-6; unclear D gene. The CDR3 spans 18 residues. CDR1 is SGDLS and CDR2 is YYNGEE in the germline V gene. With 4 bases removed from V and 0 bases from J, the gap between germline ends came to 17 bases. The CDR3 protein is CASSPYGSSSSGANVLTF. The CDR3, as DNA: TGTGCCAGCAGCCCTTATGGGTCCTCGAGCTCTGGGGCCAACGTCCTGACTTTC.

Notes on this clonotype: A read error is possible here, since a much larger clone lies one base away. The CDR3 coding sequence is TGTGCCACCAGTGATTGGAGGGCAGGGACCCAGTACTTC. This encodes CATSDWRAGTQYF. The V and J genes are TRBV24-1 and TRBJ2-5; TRBD2 is a possible D gene (6 bases). CDR3 length equals 13 residues. CDR1 KGHDR and CDR2 SFDVKD come from the germline V gene. Trimming removed 2 bases at V and 7 bases at J, with 10 bases between.

The CDR3 region is CASSPVASGAQETQYF. DNA of the CDR3: TGTGCCAGCAGCCCCGTGGCTAGCGGGGCACAAGAGACCCAGTACTTC. This chain connects TRBV6-1 to TRBJ2-5; 9 bases are a match to TRBD2. The CDR3 contains 16 residues. After removal of 6 bases from V and 2 bases from J, the junction contained 10 bases not matched to a gene. Germline values: CDR1 MNHNS, CDR2 SASEGT.

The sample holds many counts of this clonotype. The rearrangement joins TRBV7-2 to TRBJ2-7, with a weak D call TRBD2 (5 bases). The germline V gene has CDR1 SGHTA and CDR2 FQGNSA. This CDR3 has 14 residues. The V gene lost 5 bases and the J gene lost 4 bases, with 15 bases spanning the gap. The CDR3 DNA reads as TGTGCCAGCAGCCCCGGGGAACCAAGATACGAGCAGTACTTC. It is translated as CASSPGEPRYEQYF.

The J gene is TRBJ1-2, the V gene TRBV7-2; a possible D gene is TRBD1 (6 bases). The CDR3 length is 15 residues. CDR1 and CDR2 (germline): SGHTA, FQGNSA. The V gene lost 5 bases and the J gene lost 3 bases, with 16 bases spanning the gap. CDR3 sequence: CASSPGVGAYYGYTF. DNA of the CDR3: TGTGCCAGCAGCCCGGGGGTGGGGGCCTACTATGGCTACACCTTC.

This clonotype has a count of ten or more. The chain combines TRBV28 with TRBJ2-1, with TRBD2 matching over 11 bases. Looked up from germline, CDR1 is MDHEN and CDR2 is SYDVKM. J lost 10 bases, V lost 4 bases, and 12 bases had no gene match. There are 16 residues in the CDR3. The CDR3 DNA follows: TGTGCCAGCAGTTCGGAAGGACTAGCGGGCTTTGGGGAGCAGTTCTTC. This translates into CASSSEGLAGFGEQFF. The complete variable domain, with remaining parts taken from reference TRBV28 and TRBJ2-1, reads DVKVTQSSRYLVKRTGEKVFLECVQDMDHENMFWYRQDPGLGLRLIYFSYDVKMKEKGDIPEGYSVSREKKERFSLILESASTNQTSMYLCASSSEGLAGFGEQFFGPGTRLTVL.

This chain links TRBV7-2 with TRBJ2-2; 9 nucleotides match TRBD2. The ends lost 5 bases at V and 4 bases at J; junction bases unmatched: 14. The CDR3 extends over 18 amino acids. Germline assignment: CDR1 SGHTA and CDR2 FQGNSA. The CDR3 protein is CASSPRGGLAGSTGELFF. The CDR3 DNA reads TGTGCCAGCAGCCCAAGAGGGGGGCTAGCGGGATCCACCGGGGAGCTGTTTTTT. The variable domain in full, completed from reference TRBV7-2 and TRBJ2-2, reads GAGVSQSPSNKVTEKGKDVELRCDPISGHTALYWYRQSLGQGLEFLIYFQGNSAPDKSGLPSDRFSAERTGGSVSTLTIQRTQQEDSAVYLCASSPRGGLAGSTGELFFGEGSRLTVL.